This entry lists 29 T cell receptor beta chains sequenced from one sample in a study of blood T cell repertoires in COVID-19. Only in-frame clones appear in the TCRdb table, and some are missing; sequencing was by immunoSEQ multiplex PCR. The sample gives hundreds of thousands of clones, 70% to 90% of which show up once; about 4.2% is in the top ten. Material for sequencing was PBMCs or T cells enriched from blood (not recorded which). The receptors stem from a man aged 25-45 years who had recovered from COVID-19.

J is TRBJ1-2 and V is TRBV18; D gene uncertain. The germline V gene has CDR1 KGHSH and CDR2 LQKENI. The CDR3 length is 13 residues. V shed 3 bases and J shed 5 bases, with 10 bases lying between them. CDR3 sequence (DNA): TGTGCCAGCTCACCGGCCAACGAATATGGCTACACCTTC. This sequence encodes CASSPANEYGYTF. Combining the CDR3 with reference TRBV18 and TRBJ1-2 gives the whole variable domain NAGVMQNPRHLVRRRGQEARLRCSPMKGHSHVYWYRQLPEEGLKFMVYLQKENIIDESGMPKERFSAEFPKEGPSILRIQQVVRGDSAAYFCASSPANEYGYTFGSGTRLTVV.

V is TRBV7-9 and J is TRBJ1-5, with 8 nucleotides matching TRBD1. V shed 4 bases and J 4 bases; nucleotides not matched to a gene: 3. The CDR3 runs to 14 residues. Germline values: CDR1 SEHNR, CDR2 FQNEAQ (reference sequence). As DNA, the CDR3 is TGTGCCAGCAGCTCCGGACAGGGTAATCAGCCCCAGCATTTT. Translation: CASSSGQGNQPQHF.

V gene TRBV7-9 combines with J gene TRBJ1-4; no reliable D call. This CDR3 contains 14 residues. Germline loops: CDR1 SEHNR, CDR2 FQNEAQ (reference sequence). Trimming took off 1 base at V and 7 bases at J, with 10 bases between the two ends. CDR3 bases: TGTGCCAGCAGCTTAGGGGCAGTGCGTGAAAAACTGTTTTTT. This translates into CASSLGAVREKLFF.

The chain employs TRBV7-8 and TRBJ1-2; D might be TRBD1 (6 bases). The CDR3 has 16 amino acids. Germline values: CDR1 SGHVS, CDR2 FQNEAQ. With 2 bases removed from V and 0 bases from J, the gap between germline ends came to 13 bases. CDR3 in DNA: TGTGCCAGCAGCTTACGAGCGACAGGACCTAACTATGGCTACACCTTC. Translated, it gives CASSLRATGPNYGYTF.

DNA of the CDR3: TGTGCCAGCAGCGTAAAACTAGCACGGAATGAGCAGTTCTTC. As protein: CASSVKLARNEQFF. The chain has TRBV9 and TRBJ2-1, with TRBD2 as a possible D gene (6 bases). The CDR3 contains 14 residues. Germline CDR1 SGDLS, CDR2 YYNGEE. V was clipped by 1 base and J by 7 bases, with 12 bases between them.

V usage is TRBV29-1 and J usage is TRBJ1-2, with D hard to call. V was cut by 1 base and J by 8 bases, with 11 bases left in between. The CDR3 is 12 amino acids. Germline CDR1 and CDR2: SQVTM and ANQGSEA. CDR3 sequence: CSVEAYSSGYTF. CDR3 in DNA: TGCAGCGTTGAAGCGTATTCGAGCGGCTACACCTTC.

CDR3: CATSDSDSGANVLTF. CDR3 nucleotides: TGTGCCACCAGTGATAGCGACTCTGGGGCCAACGTCCTGACTTTC. The rearrangement uses TRBV24-1 and TRBJ2-6; D uncertain. The CDR3 runs to 15 residues. Germline loops: CDR1 KGHDR, CDR2 SFDVKD. Trimming left V 3 bases short and J 0 bases short, with 5 bases between.

J is TRBJ2-1 and V is TRBV6-2 or TRBV6-3, with D perhaps TRBD2 (7 bases). V was pared by 6 bases and J by 7 bases, with 22 bases between. The CDR3 spans 16 residues. CDR1 and CDR2 (germline): MNHEY, SVGEGT. The CDR3 sequence is CASSRPGGPGRNEQFF. CDR3 in DNA: TGTGCCAGCAGCCGCCCGGGGGGCCCCGGGAGGAATGAGCAGTTCTTC.

J is TRBJ2-3 and V is TRBV21-1; the table assigns TRBD2, which was not confirmed against the DNA. TRBV21-1 is flagged as a pseudogene. The CDR3 has 17 amino acids. In nucleotides, the CDR3 is TGTGCCAGCAGCAAAGTCCCTAGCGGGAGGGCCGCAGATACGCAGTATTTT. Translating it yields CASSKVPSGRAADTQYF.

This clone has only one observation. The chain links TRBV5-6 to TRBJ2-1, with 8 bases lining up with TRBD1. Germline V gene lookup returns CDR1 SGHDT and CDR2 YYEEEE. The trim removed 4 bases at V and 5 bases at J, leaving 17 bases unmatched. CDR3 length: 18 residues. The CDR3 nucleotides are TGTGCCAGCAGCCCGGCCAACCTCAGGGGGCCCCAGAACAATGAGCAGTTCTTC. It translates to CASSPANLRGPQNNEQFF.

This clone came up once. This chain joins TRBV25-1 and TRBJ1-6; 10 nucleotides agree with TRBD1. Trimming at V came to 4 bases and at J to 8 bases, leaving 5 bases not matched to a gene. The CDR3 extends over 15 amino acids. The germline CDR1 and CDR2 sequences are MGHDK and SYGVNS. The CDR3 sequence is CASSVTGGRDSPLHF. Written as DNA, the CDR3 is TGTGCCAGCAGTGTGACAGGGGGCCGAGATTCACCCCTCCACTTT.

CDR3 amino acids: CASSLRGGQPDPEQYF. CDR3 nucleotides: TGTGCCAGCAGCTTACGCGGGGGGCAACCCGACCCCGAGCAGTACTTC. The J gene is TRBJ2-7, the V gene TRBV7-6, with 8 positions matching TRBD2. This CDR3 is 16 amino acids long. Germline lookup yields CDR1 SGHVS and CDR2 FNYEAQ. V gave up 2 bases and J gave up 6 bases; unmatched junction bases: 12.

The rearrangement uses TRBV7-2 and TRBJ2-7; 8 bases match TRBD1. Looked up from germline, CDR1 is SGHTA and CDR2 is FQGNSA. V lost 5 bases and J lost 2; bases outside the gene matches: 5. The CDR3 has 14 amino acids. The CDR3 protein is CASSVQGDAYEQYF. The CDR3 DNA reads as TGTGCCAGCAGCGTACAGGGGGATGCCTACGAGCAGTACTTC.

The chain has TRBV18 and TRBJ1-6, with TRBD1 matching 10 bases. Looked up from germline, CDR1 is KGHSH and CDR2 is LQKENI. This CDR3 has 17 amino acids. Losses at the gene ends were 1 base for V and 2 bases for J; bases not matched to a gene: 2. CDR3: CASSPRDRGTYNSPLHF. In nucleotides, the CDR3 is TGTGCCAGCTCACCACGGGACAGGGGAACCTATAATTCACCCCTCCACTTT.

The chain is built from TRBV9 and TRBJ2-2; possible D gene TRBD1, 6 bases. Germline assignment: CDR1 SGDLS and CDR2 YYNGEE. The V and J ends lost 0 bases and 2 bases respectively, with 8 bases between them. The CDR3 spans 15 residues. Written as DNA, the CDR3 is TGTGCCAGCAGCGTAGGGGACATTAACACCGGGGAGCTGTTTTTT. Its translation: CASSVGDINTGELFF.

This sequence joins TRBV6-6 and TRBJ2-7; 7 bases line up with TRBD1. The CDR3 loop spans 12 amino acids. The ends lost 6 bases at V and 3 bases at J; junction bases unmatched: 2. Germline CDR1 MNHNY, CDR2 SVGAGI (reference sequence). The CDR3 loop is CASSGQDYEQYF. The CDR3 DNA follows: TGTGCCAGCAGCGGACAGGACTACGAGCAGTACTTC.

This clone was observed a few times. V gene TRBV18 combines with J gene TRBJ1-1, with no clear D. The CDR3 consists of 16 residues. Germline CDR1 and CDR2: KGHSH and LQKENI. Trimming took off 3 bases at V and 1 base at J, with 15 bases between the two ends. Written as DNA, the CDR3 is TGTGCCAGCTCACCCCCGGAGGACCCAGGGAACACTGAAGCTTTCTTT. It encodes CASSPPEDPGNTEAFF.

The J gene is TRBJ2-7, the V gene TRBV19; TRBD1 matches at 10 bases. V was clipped by 7 bases and J by 7 bases; unmatched bases: 10. The germline gives CDR1 LNHDA, CDR2 SQIVND (reference sequence). The CDR3 loop spans 14 amino acids. CDR3 residues: CASNEGTGVREQYF. The CDR3 nucleotides read TGTGCCAGTAACGAAGGGACAGGGGTAAGGGAGCAGTACTTC. The full variable domain, rest sourced from reference TRBV19 and TRBJ2-7, is DGGITQSPKYLFRKEGQNVTLSCEQNLNHDAMYWYRQDPGQGLRLIYYSQIVNDFQKGDIAEGYSVSREKKESFPLTVTSAQKNPTAFYLCASNEGTGVREQYFGPGTRLTVT.

The rearrangement uses TRBV28 and TRBJ2-3, with D uncertain. The V end lost 3 bases, the J end lost 3 bases, and 16 bases lay between the germline ends. Germline loops: CDR1 MDHEN, CDR2 SYDVKM. This CDR3 is built from 16 residues. The CDR3 region is CASSLLTGGRTDTQYF. CDR3 nucleotide sequence: TGTGCCAGCAGTTTGTTGACGGGTGGAAGGACAGATACGCAGTATTTT.

The V gene is TRBV10-3, the J gene TRBJ1-6; D call uncertain. Germline V gene data show CDR1 as ENHRY and CDR2 as SYGVKD. V was pared by 2 bases and J by 5 bases, with 10 bases between. The CDR3 has 15 residues. The CDR3 region is CAISETVPHNSPLHF. Written as DNA, the CDR3 is TGTGCCATCAGTGAGACAGTACCTCATAATTCACCCCTCCACTTT.

This clone has just one count. The genes are TRBV11-2 and TRBJ1-1; D gene uncertain. The V end was cut by 3 bases, the J end by 3 bases, with 11 bases between. CDR1 is SGHAT and CDR2 is FQNNGV in the germline V gene. The CDR3 totals 14 residues. The CDR3: CASSFSTRDTEAFF. CDR3 nucleotide sequence: TGTGCCAGCAGCTTTAGCACACGGGACACTGAAGCTTTCTTT.

V gene TRBV28 combines with J gene TRBJ2-7; possibly TRBD2 for D (5 bases). Germline V lookup: CDR1 MDHEN, CDR2 SYDVKM. The CDR3 runs 12 residues. The ends were cut back, 7 bases at V and 3 bases at J, with 10 bases in the middle. The CDR3 coding sequence is TGTGCCAGCAATGCGGGCATCTACGAGCAGTACTTC. Amino acid sequence: CASNAGIYEQYF.

This clone was observed a single time. This chain links TRBV19 with TRBJ2-3, with 8 bases matching TRBD1. The trim removed 9 bases at V and 0 bases at J, leaving 8 bases unmatched. This CDR3 contains 15 residues. Germline V gene sequence: CDR1 LNHDA, CDR2 SQIVND (reference sequence). The CDR3 DNA is TGTGCCAGCCAACCGGGACAGGCGAGCACAGATACGCAGTATTTT. Translating gives CASQPGQASTDTQYF.

This chain connects TRBV7-6 to TRBJ2-7; 8 bases fit TRBD2. CDR3 size: 16 residues. J lost 5 bases, V lost 1 base, and 10 bases had no gene match. Germline V gene data show CDR1 as SGHVS and CDR2 as FNYEAQ. CDR3 region: CASSLGTVGRVDEQYF. In nucleotides, the CDR3 is TGTGCCAGCAGCTTAGGTACGGTCGGGAGGGTTGACGAGCAGTACTTC.

J is TRBJ2-1 and V is TRBV11-3, with D tentatively TRBD1 (6 bases). Trimming shortened V by 0 bases and J by 6 bases, and 12 bases separated the two germline ends. The CDR3 runs 15 residues. CDR1 and CDR2 from the germline V gene are SGHNT and YENEEA. The CDR3 sequence: CASSLEAGAGNEQFF. CDR3 in DNA: TGTGCCAGCAGCTTAGAGGCAGGGGCGGGCAATGAGCAGTTCTTC.

The chain links TRBV11-2 to TRBJ2-1; D may be TRBD1 (7 bases). V lost 4 bases and J lost 5, with 15 bases in between. CDR3 length: 15 amino acids. Germline loops: CDR1 SGHAT, CDR2 FQNNGV. Here the CDR3 DNA reads TGTGCCAGCAGCTCCGGACGGAGGGGGCACAATGAGCAGTTCTTC. Its protein is CASSSGRRGHNEQFF.

CDR3 region: CASSPHEAESQYF. The CDR3 region has the DNA TGTGCCAGCAGCCCCCATGAGGCGGAATCGCAGTATTTT. The genes are TRBV5-5 and TRBJ2-3; no reliable D call. The CDR3 has 13 residues. V was pared by 4 bases and J by 10 bases, with 16 bases between. The V gene's germline CDR1 is SGHKS and CDR2 YYEKEE (reference sequence).

The chain links TRBV5-1 to TRBJ2-3, with D perhaps matching TRBD2 (5 bases). The CDR3 sequence is 14 residues long. The V and J ends lost 2 bases and 0 bases respectively, with 7 bases between them. Germline CDR1 SGHRS, CDR2 YFSETQ. The CDR3 spells CASSFGGSTDTQYF. DNA for the CDR3: TGCGCCAGCAGCTTCGGCGGGAGCACAGATACGCAGTATTTT.

This chain connects TRBV5-4 to TRBJ1-5; 10 bases match TRBD1. Germline-derived CDR1 and CDR2 are SGHNT and YYREEE (reference sequence). There are 13 residues in the CDR3. V trimming: 3 bases; J trimming: 6 bases; junction bases outside the gene matches: 0. CDR3 sequence reads: CASSWDRGQPQHF. The CDR3, as DNA: TGTGCCAGCAGCTGGGACAGGGGTCAGCCCCAGCATTTT.